What follows describes a single T cell receptor beta chain. The source of the sample is a study of blood T cell repertoires in COVID-19. As handled by the study authors: Reference gene primer amplification in the assay estimated nucleated cell counts. The table came from immunoSEQ multiplex PCR; TCRdb's copy has only in-frame clones and leaves some out. The D gene and trimming were derived from the DNA, and the V and J assignments and clone size from that table. Among about 240,000 clones listed, about 80% were seen once. Source material: peripheral blood. The clonotype originates from a woman older than 75 with acute or convalescent COVID-19.

The CDR3 DNA sequence: TGTGCCAGCGCCCGTGAGGGAGGGGCGGCTTTCTTT. Its translation: CASAREGGAAFF. The V and J genes are TRBV6-5 and TRBJ1-1; D is possibly TRBD1 (5 bases). There are 12 residues in the CDR3. The V gene's germline CDR1 is MNHEY and CDR2 SVGAGI. V dropped 8 bases and J dropped 11 bases, with 18 bases sitting between them.